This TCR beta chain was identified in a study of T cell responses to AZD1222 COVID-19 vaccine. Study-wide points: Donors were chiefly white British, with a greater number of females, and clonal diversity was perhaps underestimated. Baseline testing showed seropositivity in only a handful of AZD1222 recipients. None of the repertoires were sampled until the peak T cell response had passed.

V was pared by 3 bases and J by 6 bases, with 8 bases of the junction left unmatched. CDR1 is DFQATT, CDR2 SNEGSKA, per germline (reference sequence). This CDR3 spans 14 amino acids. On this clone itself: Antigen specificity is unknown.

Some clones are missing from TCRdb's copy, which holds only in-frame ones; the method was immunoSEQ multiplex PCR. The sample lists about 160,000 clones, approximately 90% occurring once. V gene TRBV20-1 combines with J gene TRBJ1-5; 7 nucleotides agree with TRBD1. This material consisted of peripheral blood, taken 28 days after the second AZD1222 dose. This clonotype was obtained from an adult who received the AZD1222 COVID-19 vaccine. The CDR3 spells CSASEGQASQPQHF. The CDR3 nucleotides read TGCAGTGCTAGTGAAGGACAGGCGTCTCAGCCCCAGCATTTT.